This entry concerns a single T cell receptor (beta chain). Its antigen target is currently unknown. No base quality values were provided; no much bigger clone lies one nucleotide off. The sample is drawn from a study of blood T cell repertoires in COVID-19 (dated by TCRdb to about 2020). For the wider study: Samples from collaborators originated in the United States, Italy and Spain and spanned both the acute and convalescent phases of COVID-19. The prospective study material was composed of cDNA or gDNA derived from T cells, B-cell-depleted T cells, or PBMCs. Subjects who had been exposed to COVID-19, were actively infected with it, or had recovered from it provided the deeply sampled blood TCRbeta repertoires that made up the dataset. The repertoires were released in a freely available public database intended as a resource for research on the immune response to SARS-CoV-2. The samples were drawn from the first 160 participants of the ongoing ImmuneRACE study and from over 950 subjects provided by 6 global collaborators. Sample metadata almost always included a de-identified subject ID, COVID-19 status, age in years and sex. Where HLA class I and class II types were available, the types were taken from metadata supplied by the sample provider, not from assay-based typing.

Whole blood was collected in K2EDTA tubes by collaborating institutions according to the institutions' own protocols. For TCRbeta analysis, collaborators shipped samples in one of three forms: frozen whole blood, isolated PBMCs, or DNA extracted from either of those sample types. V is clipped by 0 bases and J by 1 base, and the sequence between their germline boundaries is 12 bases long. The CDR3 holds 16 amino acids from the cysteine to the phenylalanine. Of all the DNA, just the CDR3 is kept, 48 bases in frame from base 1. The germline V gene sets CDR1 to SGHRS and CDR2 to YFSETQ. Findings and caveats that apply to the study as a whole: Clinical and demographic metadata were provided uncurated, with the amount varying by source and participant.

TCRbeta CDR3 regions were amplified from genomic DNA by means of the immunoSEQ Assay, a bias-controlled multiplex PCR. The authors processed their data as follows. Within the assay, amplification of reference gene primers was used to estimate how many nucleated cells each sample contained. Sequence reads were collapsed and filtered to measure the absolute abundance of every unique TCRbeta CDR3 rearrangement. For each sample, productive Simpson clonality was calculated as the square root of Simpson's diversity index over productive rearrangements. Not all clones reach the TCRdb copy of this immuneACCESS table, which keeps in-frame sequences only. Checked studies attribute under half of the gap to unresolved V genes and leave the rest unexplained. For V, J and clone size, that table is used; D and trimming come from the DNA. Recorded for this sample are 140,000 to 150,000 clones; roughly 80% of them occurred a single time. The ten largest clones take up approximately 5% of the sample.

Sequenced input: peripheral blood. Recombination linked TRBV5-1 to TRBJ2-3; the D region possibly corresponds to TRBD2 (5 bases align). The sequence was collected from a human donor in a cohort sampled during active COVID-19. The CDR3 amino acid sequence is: CASSLGPGSGTDTQYF. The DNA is TGCGCCAGCAGCTTGGGTCCGGGGTCGGGCACAGATACGCAGTATTTT.